A selection of T cell receptor beta chains follows, all from one sample in a study of blood T cell repertoires in COVID-19. Libraries were prepared by immunoSEQ multiplex PCR; TCRdb keeps only in-frame clonotypes and omits some of them. The data hold about 180,000 clones, with roughly 87% observed a single time. The specimen sequenced was PBMCs or T cells enriched from blood (not recorded which). The receptors derive from a woman between 50 and 59 years old who had recovered from COVID-19. Both conserved end residues are part of each CDR3. The D gene is left open where the match is weak. A clone size is listed for some rows: how often the clone was seen (once, few, many), or a class if it is expanded.

abundance: .; d_gene: TRBD1; v_gene: TRBV6-5; j_gene: TRBJ1-2; CDR3nt: TGTGCCAGCAGTTCTGGGACAGACTATGGCTACACCTTC; CDR3aa: CASSSGTDYGYTF
abundance: .; d_gene: .; v_gene: TRBV28; j_gene: TRBJ2-1; CDR3nt: TGTGCCAGCGGTTACAGGTACAATGAGCAGTTCTTC; CDR3aa: CASGYRYNEQFF
abundance: .; d_gene: .; v_gene: TRBV6-5; j_gene: TRBJ2-3; CDR3nt: TGTGCCAGCAGGGACGGGTGGACTAGCACAGATACGCAGTATTTT; CDR3aa: CASRDGWTSTDTQYF
abundance: .; d_gene: TRBD2; v_gene: TRBV27; j_gene: TRBJ2-7; CDR3nt: TGTGCCAGCAGGCCGGGACAGGGACTAGCGGGAGCCTACGAGCAGTACTTC; CDR3aa: CASRPGQGLAGAYEQYF
abundance: .; d_gene: .; v_gene: TRBV6-2/TRBV6-3; j_gene: TRBJ2-1; CDR3nt: TGTGCCAGCAGTTACCAAGCGATTGAGCAGTTCTTC; CDR3aa: CASSYQAIEQFF
abundance: .; d_gene: .; v_gene: TRBV2; j_gene: TRBJ2-3; CDR3nt: TGTGCCAGCAGGACAGACGGTGGGGCCTTCACAGATACGCAGTATTTT; CDR3aa: CASRTDGGAFTDTQYF
abundance: .; d_gene: TRBD2; v_gene: TRBV27; j_gene: TRBJ2-1; CDR3nt: TGTGCCAGCAGTATTTTTAGCGGGACCAAGAATGAGCAGTTCTTC; CDR3aa: CASSIFSGTKNEQFF
abundance: .; d_gene: .; v_gene: TRBV7-2; j_gene: TRBJ2-3; CDR3nt: TGTGCCAGCACCGAGTTCTCAGGGGCGGCACTGGGTACGCAGTATTTT; CDR3aa: CASTEFSGAALGTQYF
abundance: .; d_gene: TRBD1; v_gene: TRBV30; j_gene: TRBJ2-5; CDR3nt: TGTGCCTGGGGGACAGGGTCAGAGACCCAGTACTTC; CDR3aa: CAWGTGSETQYF
abundance: .; d_gene: .; v_gene: TRBV19; j_gene: TRBJ1-5; CDR3nt: TGTGCCAGTAACCGCAGGGGTGGATGGGGTAGCAATCAGCCCCAGCATTTT; CDR3aa: CASNRRGGWGSNQPQHF
abundance: .; d_gene: .; v_gene: TRBV2; j_gene: TRBJ1-1; CDR3nt: TGTGCCAGCATGAGGTTGCTGGGGAACACTGAAGCTTTCTTT; CDR3aa: CASMRLLGNTEAFF
abundance: .; d_gene: TRBD2; v_gene: TRBV11-3; j_gene: TRBJ2-7; CDR3nt: TGTGCCAGCAGGCACGGGACTAGCGGGAGACCCGAGCAGTACTTC; CDR3aa: CASRHGTSGRPEQYF
abundance: .; d_gene: .; v_gene: TRBV28; j_gene: TRBJ2-7; CDR3nt: TGTGCCAGCAGTACCGACTCTGGGGCCTCCTACGAGCAGTACTTC; CDR3aa: CASSTDSGASYEQYF
abundance: .; d_gene: .; v_gene: TRBV5-1; j_gene: TRBJ2-6; CDR3nt: TGCGCCAGCAGCTTGGGACAGCCCAGCTCTGGGGCCAACGTCCTGACTTTC; CDR3aa: CASSLGQPSSGANVLTF
abundance: .; d_gene: TRBD1; v_gene: TRBV6-2/TRBV6-3; j_gene: TRBJ1-5; CDR3nt: TGTGCCAGCAGTTACCAGAGCGGGACAGGGGTTAGCAATCAGCCCCAGCATTTT; CDR3aa: CASSYQSGTGVSNQPQHF
abundance: .; d_gene: .; v_gene: TRBV4-1; j_gene: TRBJ2-2; CDR3nt: TGCGCCAGCAGCCAAGATCGTCGACCCGGGGCCGGGGAGCTGTTTTTT; CDR3aa: CASSQDRRPGAGELFF
abundance: once; d_gene: .; v_gene: TRBV21-1; j_gene: TRBJ2-7; CDR3nt: TGTGCCAGCACCCTACGGGGTTGGCGCCTATACGAGCAGTACTTC; CDR3aa: CASTLRGWRLYEQYF
abundance: .; d_gene: TRBD1; v_gene: TRBV9; j_gene: TRBJ1-3; CDR3nt: TGTGCCAGCAGCGTCCGATCGTCAGGGGGCGCGGGAAACACCATATATTTT; CDR3aa: CASSVRSSGGAGNTIYF
abundance: .; d_gene: TRBD2; v_gene: TRBV11-2; j_gene: TRBJ2-3; CDR3nt: TGTGCCAGCAGCTTAGGACCGGGAGGGTTCACAGATACGCAGTATTTT; CDR3aa: CASSLGPGGFTDTQYF
abundance: .; d_gene: TRBD2; v_gene: TRBV7-9; j_gene: TRBJ2-7; CDR3nt: TGTGCCAGCAGCTCCCCGACTAGCGGGCTCACCTACGAGCAGTACTTC; CDR3aa: CASSSPTSGLTYEQYF
abundance: .; d_gene: .; v_gene: TRBV25-1; j_gene: TRBJ1-4; CDR3nt: TGTGCCAGCAGTGACTCCAGAAGAACTAATGAAAAACTGTTTTTT; CDR3aa: CASSDSRRTNEKLFF
abundance: .; d_gene: TRBD1; v_gene: TRBV6-2/TRBV6-3; j_gene: TRBJ1-6; CDR3nt: TGTGCCAGCAGTGCCCCCGGGACAGGCATTTCACCCCTCCACTTT; CDR3aa: CASSAPGTGISPLHF
abundance: .; d_gene: TRBD1; v_gene: TRBV27; j_gene: TRBJ2-2; CDR3nt: TGTGCCAGCAGTTGGACAGGGCGCACCGGGGAGCTGTTTTTT; CDR3aa: CASSWTGRTGELFF
abundance: .; d_gene: .; v_gene: TRBV2; j_gene: TRBJ2-7; CDR3nt: TGTGCCAGCAGTCCGAGCAGGGTTTACGAGCAGTACTTC; CDR3aa: CASSPSRVYEQYF
abundance: .; d_gene: .; v_gene: TRBV5-5; j_gene: TRBJ1-3; CDR3nt: TGTGCCAGCAGCCCGGACAACTACTCTGGAAACACCATATATTTT; CDR3aa: CASSPDNYSGNTIYF
abundance: .; d_gene: TRBD2; v_gene: TRBV11-3; j_gene: TRBJ2-5; CDR3nt: TGTGCCAGCAGCAACCCTTTAGCGGGGGAAGAGACCCAGTACTTC; CDR3aa: CASSNPLAGEETQYF
abundance: .; d_gene: TRBD1; v_gene: TRBV3-1/TRBV3-2; j_gene: TRBJ1-1; CDR3nt: TGTGCCAGCAGCCCGGGGACAGGAGAGACTGAAGCTTTCTTT; CDR3aa: CASSPGTGETEAFF
abundance: .; d_gene: TRBD1; v_gene: TRBV27; j_gene: TRBJ1-2; CDR3nt: TGTGCCAGCAGTATAGGACAGGGGTCGAGCGGCTACACCTTC; CDR3aa: CASSIGQGSSGYTF
abundance: .; d_gene: .; v_gene: TRBV7-9; j_gene: TRBJ2-2; CDR3nt: TGTGCCACCGCTGGAGCGGGTACCGGGGAGCTGTTTTTT; CDR3aa: CATAGAGTGELFF